This TCR beta chain was documented in a study of regulatory T cells in long-lasting Graves disease. Regarding the study as a whole: TCR diversity was lower in persistent Graves' patients than in newly diagnosed ones.

This clonotype was found many times. The antigen remains unidentified. To make TCR beta libraries, researchers used iRepertoire HTBI primers and Arm-PCR of CDR3 regions. TCRdb reprocessed the multiplex PCR reads with MiXCR, giving one entry per CDR3 protein. Of around 400,000 distinct CDR3 sequences listed, 15% to 19% are singletons. Described time point: newly diagnosed GD, antithyroid drugs for less than 3 months. PBMC RNA served as the TCR library source. Here the sequenced sample was peripheral blood mononuclear cells (PBMCs), taken at new diagnosis, from a patient treated with antithyroid drugs. The clonotype was recovered from a female donor with Graves disease.

CDR3: CSASVSGSLETQYF. The CDR3 DNA reads as TGCAGTGCTAGTGTTAGCGGGAGTCTAGAGACCCAGTACTTC. The chain is built from TRBV20-1 and TRBJ2-5; 9 nucleotides line up with TRBD2. This CDR3 contains 14 residues. Germline loops: CDR1 DFQATT, CDR2 SNEGSKA (reference sequence). V shed 3 bases, J shed 4 bases, and the junction held 6 bases outside the gene matches.